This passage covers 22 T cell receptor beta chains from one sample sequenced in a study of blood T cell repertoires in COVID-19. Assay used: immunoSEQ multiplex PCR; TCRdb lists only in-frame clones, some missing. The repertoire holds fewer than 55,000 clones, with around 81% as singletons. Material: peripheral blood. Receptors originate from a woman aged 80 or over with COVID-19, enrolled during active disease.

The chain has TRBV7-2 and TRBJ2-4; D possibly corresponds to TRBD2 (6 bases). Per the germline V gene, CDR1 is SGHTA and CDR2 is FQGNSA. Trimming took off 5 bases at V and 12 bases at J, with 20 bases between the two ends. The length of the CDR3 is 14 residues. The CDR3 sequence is CASSQLALQDTQYF. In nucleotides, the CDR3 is TGTGCCAGCAGCCAACTAGCCCTTCAGGACACTCAGTACTTC.

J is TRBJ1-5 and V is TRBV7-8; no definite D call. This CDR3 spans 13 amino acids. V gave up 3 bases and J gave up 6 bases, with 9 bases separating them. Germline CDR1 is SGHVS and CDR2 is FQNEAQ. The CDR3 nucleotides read TGTGCCAGCAGCTTCCTCGGGGTTCAGCCCCAGCATTTT. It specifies CASSFLGVQPQHF. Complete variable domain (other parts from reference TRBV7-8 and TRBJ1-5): GAGVSQSPRYKVAKRGQDVALRCDPISGHVSLFWYQQALGQGPEFLTYFQNEAQLDKSGLPSDRFFAERPEGSVSTLKIQRTQQEDSAVYLCASSFLGVQPQHFGDGTRLSIL.

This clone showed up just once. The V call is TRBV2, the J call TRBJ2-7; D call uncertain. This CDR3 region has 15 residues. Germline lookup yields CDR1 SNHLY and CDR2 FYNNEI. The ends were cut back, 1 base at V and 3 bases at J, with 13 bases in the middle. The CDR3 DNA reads TGTGCCAGCAGTGAAGGGCGGCAAACTCACTACGAGCAGTACTTC. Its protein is CASSEGRQTHYEQYF.

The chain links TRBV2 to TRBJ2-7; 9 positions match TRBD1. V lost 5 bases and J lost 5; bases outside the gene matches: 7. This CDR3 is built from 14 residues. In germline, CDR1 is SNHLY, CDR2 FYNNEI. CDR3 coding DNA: TGTGCCAGCAGTACCTGGACAGGGGAAGACGAGCAGTACTTC. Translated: CASSTWTGEDEQYF.

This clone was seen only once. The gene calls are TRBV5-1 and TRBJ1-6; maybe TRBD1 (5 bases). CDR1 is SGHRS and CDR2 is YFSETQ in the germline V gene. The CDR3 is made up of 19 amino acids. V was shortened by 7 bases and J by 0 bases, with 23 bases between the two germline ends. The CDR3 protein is CASLRGGPQSYSYNSPLHF. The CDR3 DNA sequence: TGCGCCAGCTTGAGGGGAGGACCCCAGTCGTACTCCTATAATTCACCCCTCCACTTT. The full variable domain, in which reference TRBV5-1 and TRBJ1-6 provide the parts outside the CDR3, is KAGVTQTPRYLIKTRGQQVTLSCSPISGHRSVSWYQQTPGQGLQFLFEYFSETQRNKGNFPGRFSGRQFSNSRSEMNVSTLELGDSALYLCASLRGGPQSYSYNSPLHFGNGTRLTVT.

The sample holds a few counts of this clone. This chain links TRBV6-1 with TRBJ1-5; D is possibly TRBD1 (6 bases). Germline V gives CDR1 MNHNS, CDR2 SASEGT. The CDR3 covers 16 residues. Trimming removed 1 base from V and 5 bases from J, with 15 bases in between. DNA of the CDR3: TGTGCCAGCAGTGAAGGAAGGGGTAGGGGGTATCAGCCCCAGCATTTT. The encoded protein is CASSEGRGRGYQPQHF.

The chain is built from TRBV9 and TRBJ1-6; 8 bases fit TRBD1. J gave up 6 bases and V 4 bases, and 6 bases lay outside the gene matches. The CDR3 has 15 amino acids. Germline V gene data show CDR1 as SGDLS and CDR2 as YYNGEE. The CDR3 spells CASSLQGALNSPLHF. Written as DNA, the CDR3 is TGTGCCAGCAGCCTCCAGGGGGCGCTTAATTCACCCCTCCACTTT.

CDR3 bases: TGTGCCAGCAGCTTAGGAGGAGCTAGCACAGATACGCAGTATTTT. It yields the protein CASSLGGASTDTQYF. This chain joins TRBV11-3 and TRBJ2-3; no clear D gene. Germline CDR1 SGHNT, CDR2 YENEEA. The CDR3 contains 15 residues. V lost 1 base to trimming and J lost 0 bases, with 8 bases between them.

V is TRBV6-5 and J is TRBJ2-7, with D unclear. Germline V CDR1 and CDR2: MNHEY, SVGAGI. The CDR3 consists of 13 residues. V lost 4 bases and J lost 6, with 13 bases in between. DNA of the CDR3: TGTGCCAGCAGTTCCGACCTAGGCTCCGAGCAGTACTTC. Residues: CASSSDLGSEQYF.

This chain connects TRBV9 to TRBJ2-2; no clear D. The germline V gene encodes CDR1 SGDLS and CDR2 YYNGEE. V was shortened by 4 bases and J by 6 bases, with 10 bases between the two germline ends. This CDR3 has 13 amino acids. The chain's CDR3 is CASSPQASGELFF. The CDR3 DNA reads TGTGCCAGCAGCCCGCAGGCGTCCGGGGAGCTGTTTTTT.

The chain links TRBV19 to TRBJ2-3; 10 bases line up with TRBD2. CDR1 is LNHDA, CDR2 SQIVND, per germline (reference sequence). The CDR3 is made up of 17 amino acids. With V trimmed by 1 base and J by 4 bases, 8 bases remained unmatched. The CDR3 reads CASSIAPLAGVPDTQYF. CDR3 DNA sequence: TGTGCCAGTAGTATAGCCCCCCTAGCGGGAGTCCCAGATACGCAGTATTTT.

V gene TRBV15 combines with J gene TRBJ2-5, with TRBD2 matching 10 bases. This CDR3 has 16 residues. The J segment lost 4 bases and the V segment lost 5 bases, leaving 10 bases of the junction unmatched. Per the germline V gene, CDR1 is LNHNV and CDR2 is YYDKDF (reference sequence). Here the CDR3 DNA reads TGTGCCACCAGCTCGGGGTTGGTAGCGGGAGGAGAGACCCAGTACTTC. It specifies CATSSGLVAGGETQYF. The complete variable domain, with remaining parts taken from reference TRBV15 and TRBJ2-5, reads DAMVIQNPRYQVTQFGKPVTLSCSQTLNHNVMYWYQQKSSQAPKLLFHYYDKDFNNEADTPDNFQSRRPNTSFCFLDIRSPGLGDTAMYLCATSSGLVAGGETQYFGPGTRLLVL.

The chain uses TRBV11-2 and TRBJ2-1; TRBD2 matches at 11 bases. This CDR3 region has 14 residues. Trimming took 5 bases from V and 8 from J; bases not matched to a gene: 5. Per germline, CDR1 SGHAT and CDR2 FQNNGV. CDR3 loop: CASSLLAGVDEQFF. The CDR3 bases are TGTGCCAGCAGCCTACTAGCGGGAGTTGATGAGCAGTTCTTC.

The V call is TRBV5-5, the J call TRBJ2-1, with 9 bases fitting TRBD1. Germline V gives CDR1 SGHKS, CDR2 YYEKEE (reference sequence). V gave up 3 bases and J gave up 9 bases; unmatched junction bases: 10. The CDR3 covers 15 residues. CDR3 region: CASSYGQGRVGEQFF. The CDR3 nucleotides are TGTGCCAGCAGCTACGGACAGGGGAGGGTTGGTGAGCAGTTCTTC.

The CDR3 sequence is CASGSLAGVQFF. For the CDR3, the DNA is TGTGCTAGTGGTTCTCTAGCGGGGGTGCAGTTCTTC. The gene calls are TRBV12-5 and TRBJ2-1, with 10 nucleotides matching TRBD2. This CDR3 is built from 12 residues. Germline-derived CDR1 and CDR2 are LGHNT and FRNRAP. Unmatched junction bases numbered 3, after V lost 4 bases and J lost 12 bases.

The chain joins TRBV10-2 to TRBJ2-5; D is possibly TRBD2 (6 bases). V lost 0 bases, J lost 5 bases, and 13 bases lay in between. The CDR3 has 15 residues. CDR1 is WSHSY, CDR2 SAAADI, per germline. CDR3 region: CASSESPTRTETQYF. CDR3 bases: TGCGCCAGCAGTGAGTCCCCGACTAGAACGGAGACCCAGTACTTC.

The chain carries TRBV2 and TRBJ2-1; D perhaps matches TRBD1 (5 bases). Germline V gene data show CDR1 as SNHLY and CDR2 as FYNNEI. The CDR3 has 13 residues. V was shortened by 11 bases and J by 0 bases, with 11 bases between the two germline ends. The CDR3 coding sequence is TGTGCCGGCACAGGCCTCTCCTACAATGAGCAGTTCTTC. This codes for CAGTGLSYNEQFF.

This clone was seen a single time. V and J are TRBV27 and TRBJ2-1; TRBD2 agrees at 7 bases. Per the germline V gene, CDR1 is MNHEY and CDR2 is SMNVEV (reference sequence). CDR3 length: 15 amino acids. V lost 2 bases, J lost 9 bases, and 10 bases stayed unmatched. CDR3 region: CASSLGRSGVGEQFF. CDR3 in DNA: TGTGCCAGCAGTTTAGGGAGAAGCGGGGTGGGTGAGCAGTTCTTC.

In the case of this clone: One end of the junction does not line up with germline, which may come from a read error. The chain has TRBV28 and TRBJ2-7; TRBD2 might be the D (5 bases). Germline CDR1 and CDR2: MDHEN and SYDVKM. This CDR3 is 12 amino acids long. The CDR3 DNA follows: TGTGCCAGCGGAGGTGGTCGGTCTGTCAGGCACTTC. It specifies CASGGGRSVRHF.

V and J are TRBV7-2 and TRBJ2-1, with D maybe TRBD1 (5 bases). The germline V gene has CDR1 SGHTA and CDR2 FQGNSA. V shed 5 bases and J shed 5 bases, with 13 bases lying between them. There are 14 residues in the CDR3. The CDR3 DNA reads TGTGCCAGCAGCCTGGATGGGGCCCACAATGAGCAGTTCTTC. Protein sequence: CASSLDGAHNEQFF.

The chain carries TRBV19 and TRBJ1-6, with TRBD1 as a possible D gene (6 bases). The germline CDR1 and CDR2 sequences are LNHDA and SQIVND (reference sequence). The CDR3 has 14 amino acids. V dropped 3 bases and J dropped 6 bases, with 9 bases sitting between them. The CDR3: CASSIRGTNSPLHF. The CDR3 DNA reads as TGTGCCAGTAGTATTAGGGGGACTAATTCACCCCTCCACTTT.

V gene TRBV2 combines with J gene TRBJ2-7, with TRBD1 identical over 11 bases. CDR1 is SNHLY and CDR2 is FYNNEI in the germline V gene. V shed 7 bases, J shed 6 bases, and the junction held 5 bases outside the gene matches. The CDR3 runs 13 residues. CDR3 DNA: TGTGCCAGCATAGGACAGGGGGCTTTCGAGCAGTACTTC. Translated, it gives CASIGQGAFEQYF. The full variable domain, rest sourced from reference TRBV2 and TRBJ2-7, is EPEVTQTPSHQVTQMGQEVILRCVPISNHLYFYWYRQILGQKVEFLVSFYNNEISEKSEIFDDQFSVERPDGSNFTLKIRSTKLEDSAMYFCASIGQGAFEQYFGPGTRLTVT.